Here is one TCR beta chain with its context. The sample comes from a study of blood T cell repertoires in COVID-19. Study-wide background: Sites in the United States, Italy and Spain provided acute and convalescent COVID-19 samples.

The junction had 6 bases not matched to a gene; V was cut back by 2 bases and J by 2 bases. The CDR3 contains 17 residues. Germline V gene sequence: CDR1 MDHEN, CDR2 SYDVKM. Here immunoSEQ multiplex PCR was the method, and the copy in TCRdb shows in-frame clones only, minus some. The table records 300,000 or so clones, roughly nine tenths of them present only once. Individuals aged about 18 to 100 years were recruited from fewer than 25 US areas. This sequence joins TRBV28 and TRBJ1-2, with 12 bases lining up with TRBD1. The sample was PBMCs or T cells enriched from blood (not recorded which). This sequence was found in a woman under 40 who had recovered from COVID-19. The CDR3 DNA reads as TGTGCCAGCAGTTTAGGCGGGACAGGGGGCAGCAACTATGGCTACACCTTC. It is translated as CASSLGGTGGSNYGYTF.